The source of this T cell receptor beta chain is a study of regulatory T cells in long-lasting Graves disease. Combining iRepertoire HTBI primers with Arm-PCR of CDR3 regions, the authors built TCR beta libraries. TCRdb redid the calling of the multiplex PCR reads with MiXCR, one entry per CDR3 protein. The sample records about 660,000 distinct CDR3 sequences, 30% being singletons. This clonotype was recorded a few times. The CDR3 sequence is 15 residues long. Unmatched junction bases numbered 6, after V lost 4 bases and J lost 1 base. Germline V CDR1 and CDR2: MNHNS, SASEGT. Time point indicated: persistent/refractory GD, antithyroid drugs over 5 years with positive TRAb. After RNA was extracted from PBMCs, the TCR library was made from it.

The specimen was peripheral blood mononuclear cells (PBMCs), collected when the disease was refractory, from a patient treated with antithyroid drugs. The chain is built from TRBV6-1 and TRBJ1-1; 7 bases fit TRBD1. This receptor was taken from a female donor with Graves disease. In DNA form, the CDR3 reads TGTGCCAGCAGTGTAATCGGGACAGAGAACACTGAAGCTTTCTTT. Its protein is CASSVIGTENTEAFF.